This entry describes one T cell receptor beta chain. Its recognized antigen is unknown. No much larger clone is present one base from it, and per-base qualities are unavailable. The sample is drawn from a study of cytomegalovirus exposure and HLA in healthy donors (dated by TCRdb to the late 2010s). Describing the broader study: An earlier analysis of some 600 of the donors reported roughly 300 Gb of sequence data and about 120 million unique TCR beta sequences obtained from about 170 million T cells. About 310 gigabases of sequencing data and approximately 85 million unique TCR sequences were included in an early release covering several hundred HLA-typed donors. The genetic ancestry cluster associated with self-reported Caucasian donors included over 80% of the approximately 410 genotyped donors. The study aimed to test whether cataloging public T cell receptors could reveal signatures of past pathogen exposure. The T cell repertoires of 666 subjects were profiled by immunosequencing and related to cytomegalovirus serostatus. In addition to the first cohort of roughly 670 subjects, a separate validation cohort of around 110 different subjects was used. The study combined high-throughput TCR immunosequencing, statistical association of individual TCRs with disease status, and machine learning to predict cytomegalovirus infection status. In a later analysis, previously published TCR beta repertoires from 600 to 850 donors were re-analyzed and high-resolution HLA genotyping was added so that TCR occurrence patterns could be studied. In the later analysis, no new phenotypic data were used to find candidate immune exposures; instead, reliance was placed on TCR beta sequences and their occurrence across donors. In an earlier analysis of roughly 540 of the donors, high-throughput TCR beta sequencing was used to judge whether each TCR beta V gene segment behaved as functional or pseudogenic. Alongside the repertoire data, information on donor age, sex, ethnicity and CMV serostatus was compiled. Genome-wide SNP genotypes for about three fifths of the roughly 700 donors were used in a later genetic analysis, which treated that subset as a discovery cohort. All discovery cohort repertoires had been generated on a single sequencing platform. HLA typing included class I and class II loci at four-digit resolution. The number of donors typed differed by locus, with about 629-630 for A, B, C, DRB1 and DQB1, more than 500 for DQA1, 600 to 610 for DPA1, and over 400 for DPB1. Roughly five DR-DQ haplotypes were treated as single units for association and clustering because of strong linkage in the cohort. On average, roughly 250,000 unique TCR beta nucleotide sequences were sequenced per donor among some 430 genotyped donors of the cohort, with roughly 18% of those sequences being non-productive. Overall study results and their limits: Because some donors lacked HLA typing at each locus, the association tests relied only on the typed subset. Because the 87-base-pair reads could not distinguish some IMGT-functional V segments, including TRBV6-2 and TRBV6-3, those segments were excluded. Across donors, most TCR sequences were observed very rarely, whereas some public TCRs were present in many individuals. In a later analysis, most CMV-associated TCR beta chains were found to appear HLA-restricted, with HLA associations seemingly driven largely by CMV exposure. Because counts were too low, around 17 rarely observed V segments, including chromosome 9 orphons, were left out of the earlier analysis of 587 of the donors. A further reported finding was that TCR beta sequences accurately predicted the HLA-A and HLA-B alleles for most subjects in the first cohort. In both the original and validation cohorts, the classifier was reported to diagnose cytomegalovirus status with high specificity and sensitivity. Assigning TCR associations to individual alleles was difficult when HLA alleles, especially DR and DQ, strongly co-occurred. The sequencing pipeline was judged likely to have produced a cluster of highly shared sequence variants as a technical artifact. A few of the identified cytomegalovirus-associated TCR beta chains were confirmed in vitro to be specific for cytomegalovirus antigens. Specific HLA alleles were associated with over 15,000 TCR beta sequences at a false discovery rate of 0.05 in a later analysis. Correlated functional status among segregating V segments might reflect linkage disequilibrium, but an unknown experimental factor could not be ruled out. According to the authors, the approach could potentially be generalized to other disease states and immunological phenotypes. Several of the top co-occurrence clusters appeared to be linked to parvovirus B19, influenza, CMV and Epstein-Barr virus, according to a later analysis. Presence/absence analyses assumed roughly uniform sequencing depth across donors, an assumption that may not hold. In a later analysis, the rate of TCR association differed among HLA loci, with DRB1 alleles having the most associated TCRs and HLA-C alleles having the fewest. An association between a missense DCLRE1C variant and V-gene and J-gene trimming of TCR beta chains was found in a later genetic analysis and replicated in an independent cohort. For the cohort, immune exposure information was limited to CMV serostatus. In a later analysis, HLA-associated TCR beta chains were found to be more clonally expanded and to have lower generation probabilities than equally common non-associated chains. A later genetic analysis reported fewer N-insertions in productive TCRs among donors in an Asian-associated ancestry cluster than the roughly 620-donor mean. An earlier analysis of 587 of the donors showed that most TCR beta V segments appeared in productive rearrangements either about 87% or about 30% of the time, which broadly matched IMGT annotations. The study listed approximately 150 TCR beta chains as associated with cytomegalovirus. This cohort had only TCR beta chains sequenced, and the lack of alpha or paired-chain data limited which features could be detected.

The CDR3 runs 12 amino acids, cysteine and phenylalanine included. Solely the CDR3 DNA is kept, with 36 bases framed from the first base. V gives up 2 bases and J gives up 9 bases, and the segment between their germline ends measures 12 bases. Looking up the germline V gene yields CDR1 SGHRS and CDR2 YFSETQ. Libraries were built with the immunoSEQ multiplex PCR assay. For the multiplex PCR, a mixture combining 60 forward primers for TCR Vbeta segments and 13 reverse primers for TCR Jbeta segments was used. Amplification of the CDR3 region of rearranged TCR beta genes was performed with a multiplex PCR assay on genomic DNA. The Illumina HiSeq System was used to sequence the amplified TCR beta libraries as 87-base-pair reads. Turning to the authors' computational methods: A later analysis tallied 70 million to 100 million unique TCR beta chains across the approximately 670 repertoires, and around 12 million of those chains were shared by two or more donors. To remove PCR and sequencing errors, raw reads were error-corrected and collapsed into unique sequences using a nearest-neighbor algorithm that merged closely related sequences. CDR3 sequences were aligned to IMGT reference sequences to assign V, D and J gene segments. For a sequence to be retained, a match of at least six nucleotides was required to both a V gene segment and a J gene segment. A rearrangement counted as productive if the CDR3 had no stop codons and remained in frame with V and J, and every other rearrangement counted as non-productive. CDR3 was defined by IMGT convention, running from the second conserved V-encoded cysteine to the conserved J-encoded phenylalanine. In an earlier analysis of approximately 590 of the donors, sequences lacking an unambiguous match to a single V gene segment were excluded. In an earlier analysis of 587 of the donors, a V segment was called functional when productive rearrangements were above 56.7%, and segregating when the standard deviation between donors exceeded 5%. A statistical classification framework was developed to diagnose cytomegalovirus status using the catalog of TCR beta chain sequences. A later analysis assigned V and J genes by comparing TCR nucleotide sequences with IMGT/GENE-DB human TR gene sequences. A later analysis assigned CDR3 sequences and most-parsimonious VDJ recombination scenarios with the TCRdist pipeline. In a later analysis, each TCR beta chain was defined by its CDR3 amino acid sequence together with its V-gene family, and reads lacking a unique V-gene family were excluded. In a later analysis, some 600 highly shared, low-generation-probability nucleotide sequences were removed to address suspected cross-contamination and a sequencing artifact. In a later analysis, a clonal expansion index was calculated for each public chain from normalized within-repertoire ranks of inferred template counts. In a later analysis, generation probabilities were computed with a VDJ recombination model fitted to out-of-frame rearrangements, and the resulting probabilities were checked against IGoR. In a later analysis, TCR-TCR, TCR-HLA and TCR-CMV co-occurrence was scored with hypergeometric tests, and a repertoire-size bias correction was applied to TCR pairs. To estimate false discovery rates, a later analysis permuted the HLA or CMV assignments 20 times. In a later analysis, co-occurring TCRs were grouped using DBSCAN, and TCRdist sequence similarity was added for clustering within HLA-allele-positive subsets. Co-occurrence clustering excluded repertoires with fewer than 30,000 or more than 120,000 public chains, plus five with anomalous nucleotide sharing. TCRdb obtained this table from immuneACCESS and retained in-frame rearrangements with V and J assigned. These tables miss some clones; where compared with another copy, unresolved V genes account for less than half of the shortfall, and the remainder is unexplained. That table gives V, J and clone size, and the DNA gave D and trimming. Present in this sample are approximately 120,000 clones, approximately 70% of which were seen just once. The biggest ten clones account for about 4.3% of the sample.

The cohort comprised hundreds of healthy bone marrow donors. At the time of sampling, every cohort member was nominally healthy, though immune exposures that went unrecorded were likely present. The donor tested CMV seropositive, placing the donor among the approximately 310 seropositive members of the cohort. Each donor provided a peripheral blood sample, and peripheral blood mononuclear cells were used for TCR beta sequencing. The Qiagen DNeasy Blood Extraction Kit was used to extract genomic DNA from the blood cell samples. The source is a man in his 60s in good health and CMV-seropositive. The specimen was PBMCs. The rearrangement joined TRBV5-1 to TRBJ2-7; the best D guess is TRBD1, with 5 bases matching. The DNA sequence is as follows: TGCGCCAGCAGCTTCGACAGTCAGCGGCAGTACTTC. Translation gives CASSFDSQRQYF.